These 18 T cell receptor beta chains share one sample of origin, sequenced in a study of cytotoxic CD8 clonotypes in ibrutinib-treated CLL. Assay used: immunoSEQ multiplex PCR; TCRdb lists only in-frame clones, some missing. The sample consists of some 150,000 clones, approximately 80% of them appearing once. The sequencing here drew on PBMCs, taken after 12 months of ibrutinib treatment. The receptors were gathered from a human donor with chronic lymphocytic leukemia.

V gene TRBV6-1 combines with J gene TRBJ2-3; 8 positions match TRBD1. Germline assignment: CDR1 MNHNS and CDR2 SASEGT. The CDR3 totals 14 residues. Trimming took 4 bases from V and 11 from J; bases not matched to a gene: 11. The CDR3 is CASSGLSGGAGQYF. As DNA, the CDR3 is TGTGCCAGCAGTGGGCTTTCAGGGGGCGCGGGGCAGTATTTT.

This chain uses TRBV7-8 with TRBJ2-7; D not resolved. The CDR3 covers 14 residues. CDR1 is SGHVS and CDR2 is FQNEAQ in the germline V gene. V was pared by 5 bases and J by 0 bases, with 11 bases between. CDR3 coding DNA: TGTGCCAGCAGCCAACACGGAAGCTCCTACGAGCAGTACTTC. Translated, it gives CASSQHGSSYEQYF. The variable domain in full, completed from reference TRBV7-8 and TRBJ2-7, reads GAGVSQSPRYKVAKRGQDVALRCDPISGHVSLFWYQQALGQGPEFLTYFQNEAQLDKSGLPSDRFFAERPEGSVSTLKIQRTQQEDSAVYLCASSQHGSSYEQYFGPGTRLTVT.

The rearrangement links TRBV5-1 to TRBJ1-1, with D maybe TRBD1 (6 bases). The V end was cut by 1 base, the J end by 1 base, with 8 bases between. The germline V gene has CDR1 SGHRS and CDR2 YFSETQ. The CDR3 is 14 amino acids. The CDR3, as DNA: TGCGCCAGCAGCTTGTGGGGGCAGAACACTGAAGCTTTCTTT. Encoded protein: CASSLWGQNTEAFF. The complete variable domain, with remaining parts taken from reference TRBV5-1 and TRBJ1-1, reads KAGVTQTPRYLIKTRGQQVTLSCSPISGHRSVSWYQQTPGQGLQFLFEYFSETQRNKGNFPGRFSGRQFSNSRSEMNVSTLELGDSALYLCASSLWGQNTEAFFGQGTRLTVV.

This sequence joins TRBV5-1 and TRBJ2-2; the D gene is possibly TRBD1 (6 bases). V was shortened by 7 bases and J by 1 base, with 14 bases between the two germline ends. The CDR3 spans 15 residues. Germline CDR1 SGHRS, CDR2 YFSETQ. In DNA form, the CDR3 reads TGCGCCAGCTCACACAGGGTGGAGAACACCGGGGAGCTGTTTTTT. This codes for CASSHRVENTGELFF.

This clone was detected only a few times. The V call is TRBV27, the J call TRBJ1-5, with no clear D. Germline V gene data show CDR1 as MNHEY and CDR2 as SMNVEV (reference sequence). The CDR3 extends over 13 amino acids. Trimming removed 2 bases from V and 4 bases from J, with 6 bases in between. This CDR3 reads CASSLMWNQPQHF. In DNA form, the CDR3 reads TGTGCCAGCAGTTTAATGTGGAATCAGCCCCAGCATTTT.

The chain employs TRBV20-1 and TRBJ1-2; D possibly corresponds to TRBD1 (5 bases). V dropped 6 bases and J dropped 8 bases, with 13 bases sitting between them. The CDR3 contains 11 residues. Germline V gene sequence: CDR1 DFQATT, CDR2 SNEGSKA (reference sequence). For the CDR3, the DNA is TGCAGTGCCACCTTAGGGGCAGGCTACACCTTC. Translated: CSATLGAGYTF.

This chain joins TRBV6-5 and TRBJ2-7; D possibly corresponds to TRBD1 (6 bases). The germline V gene encodes CDR1 MNHEY and CDR2 SVGAGI. The ends were cut back, 7 bases at V and 4 bases at J, with 17 bases in the middle. This CDR3 has 14 residues. The CDR3 nucleotides read TGTGCCAGCAACCCGACAGGAGGAGAATACGAGCAGTACTTC. This codes for CASNPTGGEYEQYF.

In its sample, this clone was seen once. The genes are TRBV7-9 and TRBJ2-2; D is unclear. V shed 2 bases and J shed 7 bases, with 5 bases lying between them. Per germline, CDR1 SEHNR and CDR2 FQNEAQ (reference sequence). This CDR3 contains 12 residues. This CDR3 is CASSLSGGELFF. CDR3 DNA sequence: TGTGCCAGCAGCTTATCTGGCGGGGAGCTGTTTTTT.

The rearrangement joins TRBV2 to TRBJ1-4, with no clear D. Deletions cut 8 bases from V and 7 bases from J, with 17 bases between. CDR3 length equals 14 residues. Germline V gene sequence: CDR1 SNHLY, CDR2 FYNNEI. The CDR3 sequence is CASFYGNWGEKLFF. CDR3 nucleotides: TGTGCCAGCTTCTATGGGAACTGGGGTGAAAAACTGTTTTTT.

V gene TRBV21-1 combines with J gene TRBJ1-1. TRBV21-1 is a known pseudogene. CDR3 size: 12 residues. The CDR3 spells CASSNQRDRAFF. In nucleotides, the CDR3 is TGTGCCAGCAGCAATCAAAGAGATAGGGCTTTCTTT.

This chain links TRBV7-3 with TRBJ2-1; 9 bases map to TRBD1. This CDR3 spans 16 amino acids. The ends lost 2 bases at V and 3 bases at J; junction bases unmatched: 5. Germline V gene sequence: CDR1 SGHTA, CDR2 FQGTGA. In DNA form, the CDR3 reads TGTGCCAGCAGCTTAGAGGGACAGGGTGTCTACAATGAGCAGTTCTTC. Translation: CASSLEGQGVYNEQFF.

The chain is built from TRBV18 and TRBJ2-5; D not certain. Germline V CDR1 and CDR2: KGHSH, LQKENI. The V end lost 0 bases, the J end lost 5 bases, and 7 bases lay between the germline ends. This CDR3 region has 13 residues. In nucleotides, the CDR3 is TGTGCCAGCTCACCACCGAACGGGGAGACCCAGTACTTC. Encoded protein: CASSPPNGETQYF.

The chain links TRBV30 to TRBJ1-1; the D is unclear. Germline lookup yields CDR1 GTSNPN and CDR2 SVGIG (reference sequence). Trimming took off 3 bases at V and 1 base at J, with 6 bases between the two ends. The CDR3 totals 12 residues. The CDR3 sequence is CAWSKKNTEAFF. The CDR3 DNA reads TGTGCCTGGAGCAAAAAGAACACTGAAGCTTTCTTT.

The rearrangement links TRBV28 to TRBJ2-3, with D unresolved. CDR1 MDHEN and CDR2 SYDVKM come from the germline V gene. Trimming removed 7 bases at V and 2 bases at J, with 16 bases between. This CDR3 has 15 residues. The CDR3 coding sequence is TGTGCCAGCATAACTACGCAGGAATACACAGATACGCAGTATTTT. It yields the protein CASITTQEYTDTQYF.

The chain has TRBV18 and TRBJ2-7; 11 bases fit TRBD2. CDR3 length: 15 amino acids. V shed 6 bases, J shed 4 bases, and the junction held 8 bases outside the gene matches. In germline, CDR1 is KGHSH, CDR2 LQKENI. The CDR3 DNA sequence: TGTGCCAGCTCTCCCCGGGGGACTAGCGGTTACGAGCAGTACTTC. It codes for CASSPRGTSGYEQYF.

V is TRBV19 and J is TRBJ1-2; 10 bases fit TRBD1. Germline V lookup: CDR1 LNHDA, CDR2 SQIVND (reference sequence). Losses at the gene ends were 5 bases for V and 5 bases for J; bases not matched to a gene: 14. CDR3 length equals 17 residues. The CDR3 nucleotides are TGTGCCAGTAGTTTGGGGGACAGGGGTACCATTTGGTATGGCTACACCTTC. Its protein product is CASSLGDRGTIWYGYTF.

The V gene is TRBV5-6, the J gene TRBJ2-1, with 11 bases lining up with TRBD2. The CDR3 spans 15 residues. J lost 2 bases, V lost 6 bases, and 4 bases had no gene match. Germline V lookup: CDR1 SGHDT, CDR2 YYEEEE. The CDR3 DNA follows: TGTGCCAGCATCATAGCGGGGGGGCCCTACAATGAGCAGTTCTTC. This gives the protein CASIIAGGPYNEQFF.

CDR3 protein: CASSLWGREVETQYF. For the CDR3, the DNA is TGTGCCAGCAGCTTATGGGGGCGGGAGGTTGAGACCCAGTACTTC. The chain is built from TRBV7-3 and TRBJ2-5; 8 nucleotides agree with TRBD2. This CDR3 has 15 residues. V was clipped by 2 bases and J by 5 bases; unmatched bases: 7. Germline CDR1 and CDR2: SGHTA and FQGTGA.